This T cell receptor beta chain was documented in a study of blood T cell repertoires in COVID-19. Sequenced by immunoSEQ multiplex PCR; TCRdb stores in-frame clones only, minus some. The sample contains about 210,000 clones, approximately 90% of which appear only once. Germline values: CDR1 SGHRS, CDR2 YFSETQ. J was trimmed by 4 bases and V by 6 bases; bases with no gene match: 5. The CDR3 runs to 15 residues. This sequence was found in a man aged 25-45 years who had recovered from COVID-19. The source material was PBMCs or T cells enriched from blood (not recorded which). The V call is TRBV5-1, the J call TRBJ1-6; 9 bases are a match to TRBD1. This chain's CDR3 is CASNTGTGYNSPLHF. The DNA of the CDR3 is TGCGCCAGCAACACCGGGACAGGGTATAATTCACCCCTCCACTTT.